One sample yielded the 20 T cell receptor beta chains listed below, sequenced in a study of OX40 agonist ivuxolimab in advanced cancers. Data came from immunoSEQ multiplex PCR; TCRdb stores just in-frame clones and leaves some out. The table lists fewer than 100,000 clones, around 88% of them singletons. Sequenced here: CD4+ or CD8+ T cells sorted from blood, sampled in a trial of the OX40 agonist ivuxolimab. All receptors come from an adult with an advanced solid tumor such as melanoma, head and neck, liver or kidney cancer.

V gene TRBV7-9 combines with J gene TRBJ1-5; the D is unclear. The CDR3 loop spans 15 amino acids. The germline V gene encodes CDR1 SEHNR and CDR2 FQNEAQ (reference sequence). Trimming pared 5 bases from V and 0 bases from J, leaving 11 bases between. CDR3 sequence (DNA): TGTGCCAGCAGCCCCGGCAGACTTAGCAATCAGCCCCAGCATTTT. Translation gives CASSPGRLSNQPQHF.

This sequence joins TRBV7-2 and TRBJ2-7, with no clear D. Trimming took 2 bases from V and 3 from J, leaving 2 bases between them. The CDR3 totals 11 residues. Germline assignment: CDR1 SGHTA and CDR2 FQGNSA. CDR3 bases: TGTGCCAGCAGCTTAAGCTACGAGCAGTACTTC. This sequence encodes CASSLSYEQYF.

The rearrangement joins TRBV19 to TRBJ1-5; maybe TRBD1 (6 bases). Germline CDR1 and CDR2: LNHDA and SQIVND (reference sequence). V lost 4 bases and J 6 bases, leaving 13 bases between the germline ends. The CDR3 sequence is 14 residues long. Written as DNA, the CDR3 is TGTGCCAGTAGTAGGGGGGGCACGGGTCAGCCCCAGCATTTT. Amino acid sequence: CASSRGGTGQPQHF.

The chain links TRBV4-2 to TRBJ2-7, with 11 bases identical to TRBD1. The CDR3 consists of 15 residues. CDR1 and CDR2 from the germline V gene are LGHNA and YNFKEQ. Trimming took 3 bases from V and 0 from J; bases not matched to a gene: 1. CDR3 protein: CASSQGTGGSYEQYF. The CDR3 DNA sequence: TGTGCCAGCAGCCAGGGGACAGGGGGCTCCTACGAGCAGTACTTC.

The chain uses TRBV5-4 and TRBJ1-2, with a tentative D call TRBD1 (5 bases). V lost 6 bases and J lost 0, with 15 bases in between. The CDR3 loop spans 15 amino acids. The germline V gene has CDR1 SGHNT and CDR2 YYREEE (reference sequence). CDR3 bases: TGTGCCAGCACCACTCCGACAGCCTCTAACTATGGCTACACCTTC. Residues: CASTTPTASNYGYTF.

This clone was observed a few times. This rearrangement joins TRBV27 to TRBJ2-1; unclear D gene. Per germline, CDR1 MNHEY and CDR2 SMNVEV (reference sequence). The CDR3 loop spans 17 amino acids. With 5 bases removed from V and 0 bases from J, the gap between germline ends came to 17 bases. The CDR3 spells CASSPSLLKSSYNEQFF. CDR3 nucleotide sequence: TGTGCCAGCAGTCCCTCCCTCCTAAAAAGCTCCTACAATGAGCAGTTCTTC.

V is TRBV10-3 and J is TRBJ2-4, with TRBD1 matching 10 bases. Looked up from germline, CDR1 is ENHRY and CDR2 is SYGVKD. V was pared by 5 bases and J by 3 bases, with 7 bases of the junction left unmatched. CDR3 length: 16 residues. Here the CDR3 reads CAISRTGGWDKNIQYF. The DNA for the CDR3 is TGTGCCATCAGTCGGACAGGGGGTTGGGACAAAAACATTCAGTACTTC.

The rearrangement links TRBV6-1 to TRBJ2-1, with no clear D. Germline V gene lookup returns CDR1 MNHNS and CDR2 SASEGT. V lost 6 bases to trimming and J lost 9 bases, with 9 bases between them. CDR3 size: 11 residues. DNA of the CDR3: TGTGCCAGCAGCCTTACGGGTGAGCAGTTCTTC. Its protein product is CASSLTGEQFF.

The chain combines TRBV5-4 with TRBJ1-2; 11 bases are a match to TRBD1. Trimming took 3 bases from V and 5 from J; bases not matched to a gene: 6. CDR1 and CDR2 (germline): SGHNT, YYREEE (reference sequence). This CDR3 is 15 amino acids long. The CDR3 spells CASSSGTGGVYGYTF. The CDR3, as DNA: TGTGCCAGCAGCTCCGGGACAGGGGGAGTTTATGGCTACACCTTC.

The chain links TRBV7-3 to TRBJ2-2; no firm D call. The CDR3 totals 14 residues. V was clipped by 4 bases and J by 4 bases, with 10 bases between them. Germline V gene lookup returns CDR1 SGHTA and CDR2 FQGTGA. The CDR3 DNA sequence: TGTGCCAGCAGCTACCAAAGCAGCACCGGGGAGCTGTTTTTT. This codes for CASSYQSSTGELFF.

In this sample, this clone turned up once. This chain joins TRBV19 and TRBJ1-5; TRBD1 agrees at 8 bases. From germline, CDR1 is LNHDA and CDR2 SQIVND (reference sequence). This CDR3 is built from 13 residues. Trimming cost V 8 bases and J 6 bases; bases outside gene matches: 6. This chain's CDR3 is CASSDRGGQPQHF. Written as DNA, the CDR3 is TGTGCCAGTTCAGACAGGGGAGGTCAGCCCCAGCATTTT. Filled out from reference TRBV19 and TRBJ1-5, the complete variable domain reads DGGITQSPKYLFRKEGQNVTLSCEQNLNHDAMYWYRQDPGQGLRLIYYSQIVNDFQKGDIAEGYSVSREKKESFPLTVTSAQKNPTAFYLCASSDRGGQPQHFGDGTRLSIL.

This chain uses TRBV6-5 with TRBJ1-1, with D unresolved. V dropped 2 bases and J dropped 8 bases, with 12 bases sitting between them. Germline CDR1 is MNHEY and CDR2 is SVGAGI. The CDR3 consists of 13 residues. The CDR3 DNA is TGTGCCAGCAGTTACAACAGCCAATTCGAAGCTTTCTTT. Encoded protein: CASSYNSQFEAFF.

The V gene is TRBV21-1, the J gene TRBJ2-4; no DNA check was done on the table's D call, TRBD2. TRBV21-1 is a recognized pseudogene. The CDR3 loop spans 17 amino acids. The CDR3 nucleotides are TGTGCCAGCAGCAAAGTAGAACTAGCGGGGATTAAAAACATTCAGTACTTC. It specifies CASSKVELAGIKNIQYF.

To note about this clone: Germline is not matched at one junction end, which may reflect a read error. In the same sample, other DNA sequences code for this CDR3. As DNA, the CDR3 is TGTGCTAGCAGCCTCCTAGCGGGGGAAGAGGAAAAACTGTTTTTT. It translates to CASSLLAGEEEKLFF. This chain uses TRBV7-2 with TRBJ1-4; D possibly corresponds to TRBD1 (5 bases). The germline CDR1 and CDR2 sequences are SGHTA and FQGNSA. This CDR3 region has 15 residues.

Here the CDR3 reads CASSPPGRLNIQYF. CDR3 bases: TGTGCCAGCAGCCCCCCAGGGCGGTTAAACATTCAGTACTTC. The V gene is TRBV6-5, the J gene TRBJ2-4, with a weak D call TRBD1 (5 bases). The CDR3 covers 14 residues. Germline lookup yields CDR1 MNHEY and CDR2 SVGAGI. V lost 6 bases and J 6 bases, leaving 15 bases between the germline ends.

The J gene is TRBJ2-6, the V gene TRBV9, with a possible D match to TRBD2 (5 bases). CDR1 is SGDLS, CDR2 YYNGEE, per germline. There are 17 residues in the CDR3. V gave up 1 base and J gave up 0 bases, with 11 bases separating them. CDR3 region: CASSVSGVASGANVLTF. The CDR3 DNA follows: TGTGCCAGCAGCGTATCCGGGGTTGCCTCTGGGGCCAACGTCCTGACTTTC.

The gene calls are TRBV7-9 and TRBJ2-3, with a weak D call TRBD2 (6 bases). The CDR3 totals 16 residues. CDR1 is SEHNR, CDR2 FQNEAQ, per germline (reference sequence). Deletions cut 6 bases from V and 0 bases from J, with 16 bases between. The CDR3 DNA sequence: TGTGCCAGCAGAAAACTCGCGGGGCTAAGCACAGATACGCAGTATTTT. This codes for CASRKLAGLSTDTQYF.

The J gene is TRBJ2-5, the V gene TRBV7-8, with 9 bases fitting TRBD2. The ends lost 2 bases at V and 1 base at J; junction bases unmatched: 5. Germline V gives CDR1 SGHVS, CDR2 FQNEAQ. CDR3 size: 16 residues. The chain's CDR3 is CASSLRRGGLQETQYF. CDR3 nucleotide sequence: TGTGCCAGCAGCTTACGGCGGGGGGGCCTCCAAGAGACCCAGTACTTC.

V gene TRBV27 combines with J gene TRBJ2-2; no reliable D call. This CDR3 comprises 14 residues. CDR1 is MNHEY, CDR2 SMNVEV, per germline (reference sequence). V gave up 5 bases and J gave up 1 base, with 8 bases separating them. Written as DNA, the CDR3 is TGTGCCAGCAGTCCTAACAGGAACACCGGGGAGCTGTTTTTT. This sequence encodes CASSPNRNTGELFF.

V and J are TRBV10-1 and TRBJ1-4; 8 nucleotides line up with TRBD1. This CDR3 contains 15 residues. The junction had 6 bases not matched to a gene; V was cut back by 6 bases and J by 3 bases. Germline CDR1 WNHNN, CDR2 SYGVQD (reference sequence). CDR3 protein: CASSPGQGPNEKLFF. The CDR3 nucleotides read TGCGCCAGCAGCCCCGGACAGGGTCCTAATGAAAAACTGTTTTTT.